This T cell receptor (beta chain) stems from a study of blood T cell repertoires in COVID-19. Study in general: The United States, Italy and Spain provided the acute and convalescent COVID-19 samples.

The ends lost 5 bases at V and 3 bases at J; junction bases unmatched: 5. The CDR3 has 14 amino acids. Germline assignment: CDR1 SGHTA and CDR2 FQGNSA. In the original workflow: Estimation of nucleated cell counts relied on the amplification of reference gene primers. Clones were sequenced by immunoSEQ multiplex PCR, and TCRdb holds only the in-frame ones, with some missing. The V and J calls and clone size are taken from that table; D and trimming were inferred from the DNA. The table lists over 250,000 clones, roughly 80% of them singletons. The receptor comes from a human donor with COVID-19, enrolled during active disease. The donor label of this sample is uncertain. The sample comprised peripheral blood. The chain recombines TRBV7-2 with TRBJ2-3, with 7 positions matching TRBD1. The CDR3 sequence is CASSPRQGTDTQYF. In nucleotides, the CDR3 is TGTGCCAGCAGCCCGCGACAGGGTACAGATACGCAGTATTTT.